The following is a T cell receptor beta chain sequence with its context. No cognate antigen has been identified for it. No much larger clone exists at a distance of one base, and base qualities are not known. Lymph node samples came from the axillary draining lymph nodes of breast cancer patients. These data come from a study of breast tumors, draining lymph nodes, adjacent tissues listed by TCRdb under 2016. At the level of the whole study: In breast cancer patients, the study compared the TCR beta repertoires of tumor, adjacent nontumor tissue and axillary lymph nodes. The study was designed to assess the relationships and possible T-cell exchange between tumor, surrounding tissue and draining lymph node repertoires in human breast cancer. Results the study describes overall, beyond this receptor: The similarity between tumor and nontumor tissue repertoires was significantly greater in luminal-like breast cancer than in basal-like breast cancer. T-cell repertoire diversity in tumors was found to be lower than in lymph nodes but higher than in nontumor tissue, and preferential V and J gene usage was observed. The data were judged consistent with most tumor T cells deriving from the lymph node and then expanding within tumor tissue. Rather than being directly demonstrated, the conclusion that tumor T cells originate in lymph nodes was presented as consistent with a hypothesis.

The CDR3 holds 13 amino acids from the cysteine to the phenylalanine. The CDR3 DNA has 39 bases and is translated from base 1. From a lookup of the germline V gene (reference sequence), CDR1 and CDR2 are SGHNT and YYREEE. V is shortened by 0 bases, J by 4 bases, and the region joining them spans 6 bases. TCRdb shows the sequencer as Illumina HiSeq 2000. Multiplex PCR amplification was used to build the TCR beta chain libraries. The amplified TCR beta chain products were analyzed by high-throughput sequencing. In TCRdb, the public reads were trimmed at Q25 with fastp and aligned with MiXCR, with productive beta chains retained. For every CDR3 protein sequence, its rows merge into one entry that carries the most common genes and DNA. For this sample the table gives about 140,000 distinct CDR3 sequences, of which about 20% were detected only once. The ten largest clonotypes hold around 2.6% of the sample.

The receptor chain draws on TRBV5-4 and TRBJ2-3; the D gene remains uncertain. Sequences were obtained from axillary lymph node tissue. This receptor was obtained from a female donor with breast cancer. Some clones in this sample may be carry-over from other donors' samples. The nucleotide sequence is given as TGTGCCAGCAGCTTGGAGAGCGCAGATACGCAGTATTTT. Translated, this is CASSLESADTQYF.